Shown below are 19 T cell receptor beta chains from a single sample sequenced in a study of cytomegalovirus exposure and HLA in healthy donors (dated by TCRdb to between 2016 and 2019). The library was obtained by the immunoSEQ multiplex PCR assay. The multiplex PCR relied on a mix of 60 forward primers for TCR Vbeta segments and 13 reverse primers for TCR Jbeta segments. Drawn from immuneACCESS, this table holds only the in-frame rearrangements with V and J called that TCRdb kept. Clones are partly lost; checked studies trace under half to an unresolved V gene and leave the rest unexplained. For this sample the table gives 200,000 or so clones, of which roughly nine tenths were detected only once. The ten most abundant clones make up around 0.21% of the sample. The source material was PBMCs. The receptors come from a girl under three years old in good health and CMV-seronegative.

The rearrangement uses TRBV27 and TRBJ1-6, with D possibly matching TRBD1 (6 bases). The V and J ends lost 3 bases and 5 bases respectively, with 17 bases between them. CDR1 MNHEY and CDR2 SMNVEV come from the germline V gene (reference sequence). The CDR3 is 17 amino acids. In nucleotides, the CDR3 is TGTGCCAGCAGTTTCCTTAGCCCTACAGGGAATAATTCACCCCTCCACTTT. This encodes CASSFLSPTGNNSPLHF.

This clone was observed once. The chain carries TRBV28 and TRBJ1-2, with D possibly being TRBD1 (5 bases). Trimming removed 6 bases from V and 2 bases from J, with 16 bases in between. This CDR3 is built from 15 residues. The germline gives CDR1 MDHEN, CDR2 SYDVKM. The CDR3 DNA follows: TGTGCCAGCAGCCGTCAGGGTGCCCTAAACTATGGCTACACCTTC. Its protein is CASSRQGALNYGYTF.

The rearrangement joins TRBV23-1 to TRBJ1-4, with TRBD1 identical over 10 bases. TRBV23-1 is an ORF; its function is uncertain. CDR3 length: 16 residues. Losses at the gene ends were 3 bases for V and 8 bases for J; bases not matched to a gene: 9. The chain's CDR3 is CASSQETGTGEEKLFF. In DNA form, the CDR3 reads TGCGCCAGCAGTCAGGAGACCGGGACAGGGGAGGAAAAACTGTTTTTT.

As for this clone: One end of the junction fails to match germline, which may point to a read error. Within the sample, other DNA sequences also encode this same CDR3. The chain is built from TRBV7-7 and TRBJ2-1; a weak D match, TRBD2 (5 bases). The V gene's germline CDR1 is SSHAT and CDR2 FNYEAQ (reference sequence). The CDR3 sequence is 16 residues long. CDR3 sequence (DNA): TGTGCTAGCAGCCTACGCGTCGGGGACTCCTACAATGAGCAGTTCTTC. Translated, it gives CASSLRVGDSYNEQFF.

The chain is built from TRBV5-4 and TRBJ1-2; a weak D match, TRBD1 (6 bases). Trimming shortened V by 4 bases and J by 1 base, and 23 bases separated the two germline ends. The CDR3 has 18 amino acids. The V gene's germline CDR1 is SGHNT and CDR2 YYREEE (reference sequence). CDR3 residues: CASSPYRDVGHVNYGYTF. In DNA, the CDR3 is TGTGCCAGCAGCCCTTACAGGGATGTGGGGCACGTTAACTATGGCTACACCTTC.

The chain joins TRBV21-1 to TRBJ2-7; the DNA was not compared with TRBD2, the D call given in the table. TRBV21-1 is a pseudogene locus. This CDR3 spans 19 amino acids. In DNA form, the CDR3 reads TGTGCCAGCAGCGCTTGTACCGGGACTAGCGGGATCCCTACGTTCGAGCAGTACTTC. This sequence encodes CASSACTGTSGIPTFEQYF.

The V gene is TRBV5-8, the J gene TRBJ2-1; TRBD1 might be the D (6 bases). CDR1 and CDR2 (germline): SGHTS, YDEGEE. The CDR3 length is 16 residues. Trimming shortened V by 0 bases and J by 1 base, and 11 bases separated the two germline ends. CDR3 loop: CASSLEWGRSYNEQFF. The CDR3 bases are TGTGCCAGCAGCTTGGAGTGGGGGCGATCCTACAATGAGCAGTTCTTC.

This clone was observed once. The V call is TRBV7-8, the J call TRBJ2-1, with a weak D call TRBD1 (7 bases). CDR3 length: 12 residues. The V gene lost 5 bases and the J gene lost 9 bases, with 11 bases spanning the gap. The V gene's germline CDR1 is SGHVS and CDR2 FQNEAQ. The CDR3 DNA reads TGTGCCAGCAGCGCGGGACAGCTTGAGCAGTTCTTC. Translated, it gives CASSAGQLEQFF.

This clone has just one count. This chain links TRBV19 with TRBJ1-2; TRBD1 might be the D (6 bases). CDR3 length: 19 amino acids. Germline CDR1 is LNHDA and CDR2 is SQIVND (reference sequence). Deletions cut 2 bases from V and 1 base from J, with 23 bases between. As DNA, the CDR3 is TGTGCCAGTAGTATAAGGGGGTTGGTTCTGTCTGACCTTAACTATGGCTACACCTTC. Amino acid sequence: CASSIRGLVLSDLNYGYTF.

This sequence joins TRBV18 and TRBJ2-3, with 11 positions matching TRBD2. Germline CDR1 reads KGHSH; CDR2 reads LQKENI. This CDR3 is built from 16 residues. The V and J ends lost 1 base and 3 bases, in that order; junction bases with no gene match: 3. CDR3 amino acids: CASSPRLAGYTDTQYF. For the CDR3, the DNA is TGTGCCAGCTCACCACGACTAGCGGGGTATACAGATACGCAGTATTTT.

This chain connects TRBV2 to TRBJ2-7; the match to TRBD1 covers 10 bases. Germline CDR1 reads SNHLY; CDR2 reads FYNNEI. This CDR3 spans 15 amino acids. The junction had 11 bases not matched to a gene; V was cut back by 6 bases and J by 6 bases. CDR3 coding DNA: TGTGCCAGCAGCACCCGGGACAGGGGAGTGAGCGAGCAGTACTTC. Amino acid sequence: CASSTRDRGVSEQYF.

The gene calls are TRBV12-5 and TRBJ1-5; D gene uncertain. Looked up from germline, CDR1 is LGHNT and CDR2 is FRNRAP. This CDR3 spans 16 amino acids. The V end lost 0 bases, the J end lost 6 bases, and 15 bases lay between the germline ends. CDR3 region: CASGLVRETDAQPQHF. The CDR3 DNA reads as TGTGCTAGTGGTTTGGTAAGGGAGACCGACGCTCAGCCCCAGCATTTT.

The chain carries TRBV25-1 and TRBJ1-5; D gene ambiguous. Trimming took 3 bases from V and 7 from J, leaving 10 bases between them. Germline loops: CDR1 MGHDK, CDR2 SYGVNS. The CDR3 has 13 residues. The CDR3, as DNA: TGTGCCAGCAGTGATTCAGACTTACAGCCCCAGCATTTT. Its protein is CASSDSDLQPQHF.

The J gene is TRBJ2-3, the V gene TRBV27; perhaps TRBD1 as D (5 bases). Between the trimmed V and J ends, which lost 1 base and 2 bases, there was a span of 13 bases. CDR3 length equals 16 residues. Germline CDR1 reads MNHEY; CDR2 reads SMNVEV (reference sequence). DNA for the CDR3: TGTGCCAGCAGTTTATTAGGGGCGCATGACACAGATACGCAGTATTTT. It is translated as CASSLLGAHDTDTQYF.

The chain links TRBV7-2 to TRBJ2-3; 7 bases agree with TRBD2. CDR1 SGHTA and CDR2 FQGNSA come from the germline V gene. This CDR3 has 14 residues. The J segment lost 2 bases and the V segment lost 1 base, leaving 0 bases of the junction unmatched. CDR3 region: CASSLGDYTDTQYF. The CDR3 DNA reads as TGTGCCAGCAGCTTAGGGGACTACACAGATACGCAGTATTTT.

The chain is built from TRBV29-1 and TRBJ1-2; 9 bases are a match to TRBD1. The CDR3 runs to 16 residues. Germline CDR1 and CDR2: SQVTM and ANQGSEA. V shed 4 bases and J 6 bases; nucleotides not matched to a gene: 15. The CDR3 DNA sequence: TGCAGCGTTGGATTGGCTCGTGACAGGGGGAGTAATGGCTACACCTTC. This codes for CSVGLARDRGSNGYTF.

CDR3 in amino acids: CASSEYEGVSSPLHF. The CDR3 DNA reads as TGTGCCAGCAGTGAATACGAAGGGGTCTCTTCACCCCTCCACTTT. The chain has TRBV25-1 and TRBJ1-6; D possibly corresponds to TRBD1 (5 bases). V was clipped by 0 bases and J by 9 bases, with 12 bases between them. From germline, CDR1 is MGHDK and CDR2 SYGVNS. This CDR3 has 15 residues.

The chain is built from TRBV13 and TRBJ2-7; 7 positions agree with TRBD1. Losses at the gene ends were 7 bases for V and 6 bases for J; bases not matched to a gene: 12. The CDR3 is 14 amino acids. CDR1 PRHDT and CDR2 FYEKMQ come from the germline V gene (reference sequence). DNA for the CDR3: TGTGCCAGCAAAGGACAGGACCCTCCTCGCGAGCAGTACTTC. Encoded protein: CASKGQDPPREQYF.

The chain combines TRBV9 with TRBJ2-3; the D gene is possibly TRBD2 (7 bases). The CDR3 runs to 15 residues. Germline V gives CDR1 SGDLS, CDR2 YYNGEE. Trimming took 4 bases from V and 6 from J, leaving 18 bases between them. This CDR3 is CASSPRGGARDTQYF. In DNA form, the CDR3 reads TGTGCCAGCAGCCCTCGTGGGGGGGCCCGGGATACGCAGTATTTT.